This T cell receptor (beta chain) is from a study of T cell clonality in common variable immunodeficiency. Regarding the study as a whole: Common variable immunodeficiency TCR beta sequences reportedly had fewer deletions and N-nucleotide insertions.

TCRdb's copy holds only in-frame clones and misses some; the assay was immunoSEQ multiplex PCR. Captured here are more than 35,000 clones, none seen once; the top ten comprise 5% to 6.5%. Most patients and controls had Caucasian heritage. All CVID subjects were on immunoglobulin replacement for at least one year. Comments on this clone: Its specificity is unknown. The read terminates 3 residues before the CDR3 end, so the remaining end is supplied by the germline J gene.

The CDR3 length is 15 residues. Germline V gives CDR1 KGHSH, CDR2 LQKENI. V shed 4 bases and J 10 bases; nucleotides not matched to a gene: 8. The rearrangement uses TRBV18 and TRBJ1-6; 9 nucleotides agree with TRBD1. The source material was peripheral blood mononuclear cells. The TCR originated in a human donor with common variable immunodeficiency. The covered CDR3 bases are TGTGCCAGCTCACGATCGGGACAGGGTAACTCACCC. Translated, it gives CASSRSGQGNSP. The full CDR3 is CASSRSGQGNSPLHF. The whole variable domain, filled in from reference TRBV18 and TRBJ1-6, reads NAGVMQNPRHLVRRRGQEARLRCSPMKGHSHVYWYRQLPEEGLKFMVYLQKENIIDESGMPKERFSAEFPKEGPSILRIQQVVRGDSAAYFCASSRSGQGNSPLHFGNGTRLTVT.